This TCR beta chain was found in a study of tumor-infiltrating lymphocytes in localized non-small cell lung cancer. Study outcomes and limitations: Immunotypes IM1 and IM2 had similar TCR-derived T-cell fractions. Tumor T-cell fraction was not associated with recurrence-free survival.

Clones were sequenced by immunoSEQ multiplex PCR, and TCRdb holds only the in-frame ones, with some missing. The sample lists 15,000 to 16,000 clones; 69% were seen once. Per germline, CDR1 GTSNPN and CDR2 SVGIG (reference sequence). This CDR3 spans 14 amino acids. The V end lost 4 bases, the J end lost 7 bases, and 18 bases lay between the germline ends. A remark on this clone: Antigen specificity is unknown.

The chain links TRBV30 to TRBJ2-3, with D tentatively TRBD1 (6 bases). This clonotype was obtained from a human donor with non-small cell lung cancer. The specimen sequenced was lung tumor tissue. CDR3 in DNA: TGTGCCTGGACCTGGGGGCAGGGTGAAAATACGCAGTATTTT. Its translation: CAWTWGQGENTQYF.